This TCR beta chain came from a study of blood T cell repertoires in COVID-19. Grouping used clinical history reported by participants in a survey and questionnaire. The protocol was immunoSEQ multiplex PCR, while the TCRdb copy is restricted to in-frame clones and leaves out a portion. The repertoire holds about 300,000 clones, with 70% to 90% as singletons. Germline V gives CDR1 LGHNA, CDR2 YSLEER. Trimming cost V 1 base and J 3 bases; bases outside gene matches: 4. CDR3 size: 16 residues. The chain has TRBV4-3 and TRBJ2-1; 9 bases line up with TRBD1. This TCR was recovered from a woman in her twenties or thirties who had recovered from COVID-19. The sample was PBMCs or T cells enriched from blood (not recorded which). CDR3 in amino acids: CASSQATGGSYNEQFF. DNA of the CDR3: TGCGCCAGCAGCCAAGCCACAGGGGGCAGCTACAATGAGCAGTTCTTC.